The present TCR beta chain was sequenced within a study of CD8 T cells in ankylosing spondylitis. Findings and limits, study-wide: Among TCR beta sequences, a motif of eight or nine highly homologous variants appeared characteristic of ankylosing spondylitis blood. Disease-associated clones were reportedly significantly overrepresented in matched ankylosing spondylitis synovial fluid.

Only a few counts were recorded for this clonotype. As yet, its antigen is unknown. This CDR3 is 15 amino acids long. V lost 6 bases and J 2 bases, leaving 17 bases between the germline ends. The germline CDR1 and CDR2 sequences are SGHRS and YFSETQ. Quantitative 5'-RACE with molecular barcodes produced the TCR beta libraries. TCRdb itself ran the 5' RACE reads through MiXCR, one entry per CDR3 protein. Of 120,000 or so distinct CDR3 sequences in the sample, roughly 13% were seen once. V and J are TRBV5-1 and TRBJ1-1; D not resolved. This clonotype was sampled from a female donor with ankylosing spondylitis or in good health (not recorded which). The sequencing input was blood, either unsorted or a sorted T cell fraction (not recorded which). The CDR3: CASTLGLRENTEAFF. Written as DNA, the CDR3 is TGCGCCAGCACGCTGGGGTTGCGGGAAAACACTGAAGCTTTCTTT. Complete variable domain (other parts from reference TRBV5-1 and TRBJ1-1): KAGVTQTPRYLIKTRGQQVTLSCSPISGHRSVSWYQQTPGQGLQFLFEYFSETQRNKGNFPGRFSGRQFSNSRSEMNVSTLELGDSALYLCASTLGLRENTEAFFGQGTRLTVV.